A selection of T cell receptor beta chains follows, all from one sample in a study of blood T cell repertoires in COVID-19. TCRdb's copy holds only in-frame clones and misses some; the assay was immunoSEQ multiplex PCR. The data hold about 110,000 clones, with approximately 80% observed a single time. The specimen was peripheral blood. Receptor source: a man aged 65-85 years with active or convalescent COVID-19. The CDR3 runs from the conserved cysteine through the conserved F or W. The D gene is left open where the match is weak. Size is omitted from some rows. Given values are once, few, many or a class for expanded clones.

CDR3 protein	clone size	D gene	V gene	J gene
CAISGFSGTDTQYF	once	-	TRBV10-3	TRBJ2-3
CASSSGEIFNEQFF	-	TRBD2	TRBV5-1	TRBJ2-1
CASSSDRFEYGYTF	-	TRBD1	TRBV5-5	TRBJ1-2
CAWSEGETEAFF	-	-	TRBV30	TRBJ1-1
CASSFRRPYEQYF	-	-	TRBV27	TRBJ2-7
CASSYAWGGNTEAFF	-	-	TRBV6-5	TRBJ1-1
CASRTGVNSPLHF	-	TRBD1	TRBV19	TRBJ1-6
CATSGRQVGLYEQYF	-	-	TRBV6-6	TRBJ2-7
CASSWTDFYNSPLHF	-	-	TRBV28	TRBJ1-6
CASSGQDGNEKLFF	-	-	TRBV9	TRBJ1-4
CASSQDGQDVYEQYF	-	TRBD1	TRBV4-2	TRBJ2-7
CASSPHNQPQHF	-	-	TRBV7-8	TRBJ1-5
CASSLENVRVQYF	-	-	TRBV7-2	TRBJ2-7
CASSLTAQETQYF	-	-	TRBV5-6	TRBJ2-5
CASSRGGRAPYNEQFF	few	-	TRBV6-6	TRBJ2-1